This is a list of T cell receptor beta chains from one sample in a study of OX40 agonist ivuxolimab in advanced cancers. Clones were read by immunoSEQ multiplex PCR, and TCRdb kept only the in-frame ones, dropping some. Among more than 75,000 clones listed, around 87% were seen once. The material sequenced was CD4+ or CD8+ T cells sorted from blood, taken in a trial of the OX40 agonist ivuxolimab. All receptors come from an adult with an advanced solid tumor such as melanoma, head and neck, liver or kidney cancer. Both conserved end residues are trimmed from each CDR3. A D gene is named only where the DNA matches it firmly. Where a row states a size, it is once, few, many or the class of an expanded clone; other rows omit it.

>TRBV19|TRBD2|.
ASSISLAGVAYNEQF
>TRBV2|.|.
ANRRKKNTEAF
>TRBV5-4|TRBD1|.
ASSAPGQGSYEQY
>TRBV13|.|.
ASSLIRDEQY
>TRBV19|.|.
ASSPQSDRLYGYT
>TRBV18|.|once
ASSPARSGNTIY
>TRBV5-1|TRBD2|once
ASSFRASGLPDTQY
>TRBV19|.|.
ASSKETGTYEQY
>TRBV4-1|.|.
ASSLAPGETQY
>TRBV6-5|TRBD1|.
ASSELRGRTEAF
>TRBV2|.|.
ASSYQGNEKLF
>TRBV6-4|.|.
ASSESMNSNQPQH
>TRBV7-3|TRBD1|.
ASSSHRDSLWRTQY
>TRBV6-1|.|.
ASSEPDRNTGELF
>TRBV7-3|.|.
ASSPGAQGGYT
>TRBV30|TRBD1|.
AWRGQGNQPQH
>TRBV6-5|TRBD2|.
ASSYPGLAGRNEQF
>TRBV29-1|.|.
SWQFQETQY
>TRBV7-6|.|.
ASSQLPGQQY
>TRBV6-6|.|.
ASSYVANNEQF
>TRBV18|TRBD1|.
ASSSPGGQDNEQF
>TRBV11-2|.|once
ASRANRLGNGETQY
>TRBV6-5|TRBD1|.
ASSYRDRGTDTQY
>TRBV6-5|.|.
ASSYDSQETQY
>TRBV25-1|.|.
ASRSPKDRNTGELF
>TRBV5-1|.|.
ASSLRGEKLF
>TRBV15|.|.
ASGAGNTIY
>TRBV9|TRBD1|.
ASSPGQGNYGYT
>TRBV30|TRBD1|.
AFTDRGNIQY
>TRBV2|.|once
ASSTRDFYEQY
>TRBV5-1|.|.
ASSRTENTEAF
>TRBV18|.|.
ASSPPKGRTGELF
>TRBV28|.|.
ASSPSDRYQETQY
>TRBV5-1|.|.
ASSLGLQETQY
>TRBV6-1|TRBD1|.
ASSGQASNYGYT
>TRBV7-9|.|.
ASSPLESGLNTIY
>TRBV10-3|.|.
AIRVVWTDTQY
>TRBV6-6|.|.
ASSYDSYNEQF
>TRBV5-8|TRBD2|.
ASSLPGTTTYEQY
>TRBV5-6|TRBD1|.
ASSWPGQGPGYT
>TRBV7-3|TRBD2|once
ASKRTSGNTGELF
>TRBV7-2|TRBD2|few
ASSTLAESYNEQF
>TRBV7-2|TRBD2|.
ASSTSGDPPGEQY
>TRBV27|.|once
ASSYIGGSGANVLT
>TRBV7-9|TRBD1|.
ASNLQGAGETQY
>TRBV5-5|.|.
ASSLSLTDTGRPGNTIY
>TRBV4-1|TRBD1|.
ASSQPLLNRGVSGYT
>TRBV19|.|.
ASSISRVRTDTQY